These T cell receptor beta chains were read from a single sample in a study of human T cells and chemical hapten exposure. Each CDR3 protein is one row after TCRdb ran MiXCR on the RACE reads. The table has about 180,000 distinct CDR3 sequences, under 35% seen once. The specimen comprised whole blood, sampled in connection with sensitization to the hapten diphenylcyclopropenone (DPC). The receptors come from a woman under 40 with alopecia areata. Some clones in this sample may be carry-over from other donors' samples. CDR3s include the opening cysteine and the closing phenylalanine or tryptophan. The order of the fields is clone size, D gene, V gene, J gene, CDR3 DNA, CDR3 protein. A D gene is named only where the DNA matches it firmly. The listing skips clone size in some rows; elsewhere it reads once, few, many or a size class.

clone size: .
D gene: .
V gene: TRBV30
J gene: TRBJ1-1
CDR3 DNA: TGTGCCTGGAGCGGTCCCCTTATGGGGCGATTTGGTGAAGCTTTCTTT
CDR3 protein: CAWSGPLMGRFGEAFF

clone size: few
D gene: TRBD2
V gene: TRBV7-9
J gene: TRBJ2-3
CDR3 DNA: TGTGCCAGCAGCCCAACTAGCGGTGTCACAGATACGCAGTATTTT
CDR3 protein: CASSPTSGVTDTQYF

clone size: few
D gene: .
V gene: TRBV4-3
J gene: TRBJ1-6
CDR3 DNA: TGCGCCAGCAGCCAAGTGAGACAGGATAATTCACCCCTCCACTTT
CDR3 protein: CASSQVRQDNSPLHF

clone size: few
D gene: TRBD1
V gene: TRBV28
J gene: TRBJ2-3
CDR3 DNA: TGTGCCAGCAGTTTAAACAGGGGGGCCACAGATACGCAGTATTTT
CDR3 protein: CASSLNRGATDTQYF

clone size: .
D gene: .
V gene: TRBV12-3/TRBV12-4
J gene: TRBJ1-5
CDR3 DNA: TGTGCCAGCAGTTTTGGGGGGTATAGCAATCAGCCCCAGCATTTT
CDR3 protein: CASSFGGYSNQPQHF

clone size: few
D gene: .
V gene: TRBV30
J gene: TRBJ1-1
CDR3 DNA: TGTGCCTGGACTCTAGGACCCCGGAACACTGAAGCTTTCTTT
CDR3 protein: CAWTLGPRNTEAFF

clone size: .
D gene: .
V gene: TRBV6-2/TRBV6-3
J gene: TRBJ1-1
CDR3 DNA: TGTGCCAGCAGCATGATGGGGGACACTGAAGCTTTCTTT
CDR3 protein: CASSMMGDTEAFF

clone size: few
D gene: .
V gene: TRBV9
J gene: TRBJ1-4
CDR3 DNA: TGTGCCAGCAGCGCCAGCGGGGGGGCGATCGAAAAACTGTTTTTT
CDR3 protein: CASSASGGAIEKLFF

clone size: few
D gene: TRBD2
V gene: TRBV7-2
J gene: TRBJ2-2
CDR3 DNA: TGTGCCAGCAGCTTCCGGGAGGGCCGGACCGGGGAGCTGTTTTTT
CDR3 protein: CASSFREGRTGELFF

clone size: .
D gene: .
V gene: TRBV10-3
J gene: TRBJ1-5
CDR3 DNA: TGTGCCACCCGGACAGACGATCAGCCCCAGCATTTT
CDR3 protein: CATRTDDQPQHF

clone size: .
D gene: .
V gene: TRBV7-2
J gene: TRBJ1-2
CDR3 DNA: TGTGCCAGCAGCTTAGAATTCTTTGCAGCGCACGCCACCTTC
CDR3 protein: CASSLEFFAAHATF

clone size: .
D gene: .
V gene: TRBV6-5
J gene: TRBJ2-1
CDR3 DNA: TGTGCCAGCAGTTACTCGAGGACCACCTCAATTTACAATGAGCAGTTCTTC
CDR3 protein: CASSYSRTTSIYNEQFF

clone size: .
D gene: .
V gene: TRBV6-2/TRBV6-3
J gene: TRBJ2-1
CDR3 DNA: TGTGCCAGCAGACGGACTATTAGGTCCTACAATGAGCAGTTCTTC
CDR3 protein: CASRRTIRSYNEQFF

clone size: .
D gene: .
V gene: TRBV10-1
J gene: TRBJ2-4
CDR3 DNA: TGCGCCACCAAGGCGTCCCCCAAAAACATTCAGTACTTC
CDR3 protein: CATKASPKNIQYF

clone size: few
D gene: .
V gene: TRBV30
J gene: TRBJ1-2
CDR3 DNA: TGTGCCTGGAGTGCCAGACAGTCCTCTAACTATGGCTACACCTTC
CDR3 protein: CAWSARQSSNYGYTF

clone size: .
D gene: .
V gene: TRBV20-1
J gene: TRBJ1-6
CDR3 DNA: TGCAGTGCAGCGGAGACAGTGAATAATTCACCCCTCCACTTT
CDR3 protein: CSAAETVNNSPLHF

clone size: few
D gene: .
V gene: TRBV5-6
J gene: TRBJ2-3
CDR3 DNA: TGTGCCAGCAGCAGGGAGGTACCAGATACGCAGTATTTT
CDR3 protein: CASSREVPDTQYF

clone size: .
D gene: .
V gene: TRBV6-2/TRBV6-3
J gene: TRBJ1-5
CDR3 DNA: TGTGCCAGCAGGGGGGTCAATCAGCCCCAGCATTTT
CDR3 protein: CASRGVNQPQHF

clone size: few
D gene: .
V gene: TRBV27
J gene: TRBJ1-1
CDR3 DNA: TGTGCCAGCAGCCCCCAGACGGCGGGGGGGAACACTGAAGCTTTCTTT
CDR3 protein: CASSPQTAGGNTEAFF

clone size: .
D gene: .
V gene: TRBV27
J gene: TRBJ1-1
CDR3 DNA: TGTGCCAGCAGTTTATTGGCCAGCAACACTGAAGCTTTCTTT
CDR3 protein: CASSLLASNTEAFF

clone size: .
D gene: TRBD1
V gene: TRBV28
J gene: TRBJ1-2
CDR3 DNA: TGTGCCAGCAGGGCGACCGGGACAGGGTTTCCCTATGGCTACACCTTC
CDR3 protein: CASRATGTGFPYGYTF

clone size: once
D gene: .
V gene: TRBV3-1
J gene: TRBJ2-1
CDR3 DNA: TGTGCCAGCAGTCCGCTAAGGGGTAGCTCCTACAATGAGCAGTTCTTC
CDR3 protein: CASSPLRGSSYNEQFF

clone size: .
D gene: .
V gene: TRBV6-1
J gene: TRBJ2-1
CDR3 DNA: TGTGCCAGCAGTGGGAGGTACAATGAGCAGTTCTTC
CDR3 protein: CASSGRYNEQFF

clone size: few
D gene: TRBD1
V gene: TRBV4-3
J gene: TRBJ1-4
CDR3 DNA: TGCGCCAGCAGCCTTGGACAGGGGGCCTTTAATGAAAAACTGTTTTTT
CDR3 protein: CASSLGQGAFNEKLFF

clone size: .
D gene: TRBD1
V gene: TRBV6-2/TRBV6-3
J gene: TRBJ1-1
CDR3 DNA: TGTGCCAGCAGTTACACCGAAAAGGGGGCTGGGACTGAAGCTTTCTTT
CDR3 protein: CASSYTEKGAGTEAFF

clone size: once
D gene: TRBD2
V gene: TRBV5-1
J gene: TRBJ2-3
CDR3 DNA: TGCGCCAGCAGCACGTCAGCGGGAGCTCCCGATACGCAGTATTTT
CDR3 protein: CASSTSAGAPDTQYF

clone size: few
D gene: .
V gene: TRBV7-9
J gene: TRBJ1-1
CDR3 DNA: TGTGCCAGCAGCCCAGAGACAGGCTACACTGAAGCTTTCTTT
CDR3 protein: CASSPETGYTEAFF

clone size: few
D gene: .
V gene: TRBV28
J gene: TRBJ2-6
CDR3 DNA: TGTGCCAGCAGTTTATCCGGTTTGGGGGCTGGGGCCAACGTCCTGACTTTC
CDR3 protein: CASSLSGLGAGANVLTF

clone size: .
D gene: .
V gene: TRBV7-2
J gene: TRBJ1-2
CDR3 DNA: TGTGCCAGCAGCCAATCTTTTTGGGGGGCACGGGATGGCTACACCTTC
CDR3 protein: CASSQSFWGARDGYTF

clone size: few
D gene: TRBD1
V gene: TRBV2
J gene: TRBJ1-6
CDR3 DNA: TGTGCCAGCAGTTGGAATACAGGGGGAAATTCACCCCTCCACTTT
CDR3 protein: CASSWNTGGNSPLHF

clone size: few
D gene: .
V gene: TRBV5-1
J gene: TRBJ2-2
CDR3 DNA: TGCGCCAGCAGCGTCAGCGGCTCCACCGGGGAGCTGTTTTTT
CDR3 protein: CASSVSGSTGELFF

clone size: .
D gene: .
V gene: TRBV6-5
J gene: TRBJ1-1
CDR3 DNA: TGTGCCAGCAGCGAGACGGTGAACACTGAAGCTTTCTTT
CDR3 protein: CASSETVNTEAFF

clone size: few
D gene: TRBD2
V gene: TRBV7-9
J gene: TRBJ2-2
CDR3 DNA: TGTGCCAGCAGCTTGGGGACTAGTATAAACGGGGAGCTGTTTTTT
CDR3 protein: CASSLGTSINGELFF

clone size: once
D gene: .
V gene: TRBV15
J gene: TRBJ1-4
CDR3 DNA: TGTGCCACCAGAGAACGTCCGGGGCAACCTAATGAAAAACTGTTTTTT
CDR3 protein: CATRERPGQPNEKLFF

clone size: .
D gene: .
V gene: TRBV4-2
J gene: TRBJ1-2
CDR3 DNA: TGTGCCAGCAGCCAAGACCCCCAACATGCTTCCTTC
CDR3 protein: CASSQDPQHASF

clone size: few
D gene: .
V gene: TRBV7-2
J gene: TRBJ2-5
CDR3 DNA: TGTGCCAGCAGCACCCCGCGAGGGCGGGAGACCCAGTACTTC
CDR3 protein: CASSTPRGRETQYF

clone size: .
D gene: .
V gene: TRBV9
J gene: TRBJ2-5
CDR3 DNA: TGTGCCAGCAGCGTGGATACCCCCGGGGAGACCCAGTACTTC
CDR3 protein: CASSVDTPGETQYF

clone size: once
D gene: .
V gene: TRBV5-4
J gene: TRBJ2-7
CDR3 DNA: TGTGCCAGCAGCCATCGTCAGGGGAACGAGCAGTACTTC
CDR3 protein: CASSHRQGNEQYF

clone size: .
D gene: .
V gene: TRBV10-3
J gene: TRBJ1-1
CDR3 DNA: TGTGCCATCAGGAACGGTACGGGGATGGCTGAAGCTTTCTTT
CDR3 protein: CAIRNGTGMAEAFF

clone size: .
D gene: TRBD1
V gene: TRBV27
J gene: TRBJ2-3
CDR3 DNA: TGTGCCAGCAGCGTGGCAGGGGGATCAGATACGCAGTATTTT
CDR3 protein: CASSVAGGSDTQYF

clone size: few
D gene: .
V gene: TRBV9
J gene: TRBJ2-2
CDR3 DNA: TGTGCCAGCAGCCAGTTACAGGGGGGGACCGGGGAGCTGTTTTTT
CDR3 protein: CASSQLQGGTGELFF

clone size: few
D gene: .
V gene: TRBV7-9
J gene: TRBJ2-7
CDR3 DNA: TGTGCCAGCAGCTCCGAACGGGGGCTAGCGTACGAGCAGTACTTC
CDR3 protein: CASSSERGLAYEQYF

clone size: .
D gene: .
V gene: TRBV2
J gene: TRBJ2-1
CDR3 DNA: TGTGCCAGCAGAGGTGTGAAGCACTACAATGAGCAGTTCTTC
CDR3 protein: CASRGVKHYNEQFF

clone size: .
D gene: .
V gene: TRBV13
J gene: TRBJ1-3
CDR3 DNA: TGTGCCAGCAGCTCGACAGGTACCGTAGGCACCATATATTTT
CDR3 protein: CASSSTGTVGTIYF

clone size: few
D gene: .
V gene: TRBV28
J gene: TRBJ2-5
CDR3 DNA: TGTGCCAGCAGTCCCTTCGCAGGGCTGGAGACCCAGTACTTC
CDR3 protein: CASSPFAGLETQYF

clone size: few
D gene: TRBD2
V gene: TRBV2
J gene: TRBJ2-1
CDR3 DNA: TGTGCCAGCAGTCCCCGGACTAGCGGGAGGTCAAATGAGCAGTTCTTC
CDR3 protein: CASSPRTSGRSNEQFF